This section outlines one T cell receptor (beta chain) sequence together with its context. Its antigen specificity is not known. No base quality information exists; no much larger clone differs at one position. The cysteine opens and the phenylalanine closes a CDR3 of 13 amino acids. Left in the record is the CDR3 DNA by itself, 39 bases read in frame from the first base. The junction shows trimming of 3 bases on V and 3 bases on J, plus 6 bases between the germline ends. The germline V gene gives CDR1 as MGHDK and CDR2 as SYGVNS. The sample is drawn from a study of blood T cell repertoires in COVID-19 (dated by TCRdb to the early 2020s). For the wider study: Samples covering the acute and convalescent phases of COVID-19 were provided by collaborators in the United States, Italy and Spain. The prospective study material was composed of cDNA or gDNA derived from T cells, B-cell-depleted T cells, or PBMCs. Subjects who had been exposed to COVID-19, were actively infected with it, or had recovered from it provided the deeply sampled blood TCRbeta repertoires that made up the dataset. A freely available public database, intended as a resource for researchers studying the immune response to SARS-CoV-2, is where the repertoires were released. Samples came from the ongoing ImmuneRACE study (first 160 participants) plus 1,254 subjects from 6 global collaborators. Nearly every sample came with metadata listing a de-identified subject ID, COVID-19 status, age in years and sex. Where HLA class I and class II types were available, the types were taken from metadata supplied by the sample provider, not from assay-based typing.

What the work shows at the level of the full study, not this receptor alone: The amount of clinical and demographic metadata varied by source and participant and was provided uncurated.

Each collaborating institution followed its own protocols to collect whole blood in K2EDTA tubes. Collaborator samples were shipped for TCRbeta analysis as frozen whole blood, isolated PBMCs, or DNA extracted from either sample type. TCRbeta CDR3 regions were amplified from genomic DNA by means of the immunoSEQ Assay, a bias-controlled multiplex PCR. Per the authors' processing: The number of nucleated cells in each sample was estimated by amplification of reference gene primers within the assay. Sequence reads were collapsed and filtered to measure the absolute abundance of every unique TCRbeta CDR3 rearrangement. For each sample, productive Simpson clonality was calculated as the square root of Simpson's diversity index over productive rearrangements. Drawn from immuneACCESS, this table holds only the in-frame rearrangements with V and J called that TCRdb kept. Clones are partly lost; checked studies trace under half to an unresolved V gene and leave the rest unexplained. The D gene and trimming were derived from the DNA, and the V and J assignments and clone size from that table. A total of 130,000 to 150,000 clones appear in this sample, roughly four fifths of them only once. The ten largest make up 13% to 15% of the sample.

The TCR comes from a human donor with acute or convalescent COVID-19. The donor label of this sample is uncertain. The rearranged segments are TRBV25-1 and TRBJ1-3; the D gene lacks a confident call. Input material: peripheral blood. Here is the DNA: TGTGCCAGCAGTGAGGCGGGTGGAAACACCATATATTTT. It specifies CASSEAGGNTIYF.